Below are 15 T cell receptor beta chains sequenced from a single sample in a study of PD-1 blockade in classical Hodgkin lymphoma. Measured with immunoSEQ multiplex PCR; TCRdb has only the in-frame clones, and not every one. This sample has 25,000 to 30,000 clones; less than 75% occur once, and the top ten carry 20% to 30%. Patients all relapsed after autologous stem cell transplantation, and there was variation in brentuximab vedotin exposure. The sample was peripheral blood mononuclear cells (PBMCs), taken before the second cycle of nivolumab. These receptors all stem from a human donor with classical Hodgkin lymphoma.

This chain uses TRBV7-9 with TRBJ1-3, with D perhaps TRBD1 (5 bases). Germline CDR1 is SEHNR and CDR2 is FQNEAQ (reference sequence). CDR3 length equals 17 residues. Trimming took off 3 bases at V and 4 bases at J, with 19 bases between the two ends. The CDR3 DNA sequence: TGTGCCAGCAGCTTTACAACGGGACGGATCTTAGGAAACACCATATATTTT. Translation gives CASSFTTGRILGNTIYF.

This clone was counted only a few times. The CDR3 reads CASSLFWGQETQYF. Here the CDR3 DNA reads TGTGCCAGCAGCTTATTTTGGGGGCAAGAGACCCAGTACTTC. The chain links TRBV7-2 to TRBJ2-5; either TRBD1 or TRBD2 may supply D (5 bases each). The CDR3 extends over 14 amino acids. Germline values: CDR1 SGHTA, CDR2 FQGNSA. V lost 2 bases, J lost 2 bases, and 9 bases lay in between.

The J gene is TRBJ1-1, the V gene TRBV9, with 7 bases aligning to TRBD1. The CDR3 is made up of 15 amino acids. Germline V CDR1 and CDR2: SGDLS, YYNGEE. V gave up 4 bases and J gave up 1 base; unmatched junction bases: 7. CDR3 amino acids: CASSPGTARNTEAFF. CDR3 DNA sequence: TGTGCCAGCAGCCCAGGGACAGCGCGGAACACTGAAGCTTTCTTT.

The V call is TRBV7-2, the J call TRBJ2-1; D is unclear. Germline V gene sequence: CDR1 SGHTA, CDR2 FQGNSA. The CDR3 length is 11 residues. Trimming stripped 5 bases from V and 8 bases from J, with 7 bases between. The CDR3 sequence is CASSPGYEQFF. Here the CDR3 DNA reads TGTGCCAGCAGCCCTGGCTATGAGCAGTTCTTC.

This clone was found a few times. The genes are TRBV19 and TRBJ2-2; D remains ambiguous. Germline CDR1 is LNHDA and CDR2 is SQIVND (reference sequence). This CDR3 is 13 amino acids long. Deletions cut 3 bases from V and 8 bases from J, with 10 bases between. The CDR3 DNA reads TGTGCCAGTAGTATGTTAGCAGGAGGGGAGCTGTTTTTT. It yields the protein CASSMLAGGELFF.

This rearrangement joins TRBV5-1 to TRBJ2-2; the D gene is possibly TRBD1 (5 bases). Trimming took 3 bases from V and 0 from J, leaving 9 bases between them. The CDR3 runs to 15 residues. CDR1 is SGHRS and CDR2 is YFSETQ in the germline V gene. Here the CDR3 DNA reads TGCGCCAGCAGCTCGACAGACGCGAACACCGGGGAGCTGTTTTTT. Its protein is CASSSTDANTGELFF.

The chain carries TRBV6-6 and TRBJ2-1; tentative D call: TRBD1 (7 bases). CDR1 is MNHNY and CDR2 is SVGAGI in the germline V gene (reference sequence). V lost 0 bases to trimming and J lost 7 bases, with 13 bases between them. This CDR3 has 15 amino acids. In nucleotides, the CDR3 is TGTGCCAGCAGTTACTCGACTCCAGGGGGGAATGAGCAGTTCTTC. This encodes CASSYSTPGGNEQFF.

The chain links TRBV6-1 to TRBJ2-3; D ambiguous. Trimming took off 4 bases at V and 0 bases at J, with 8 bases between the two ends. Germline V lookup: CDR1 MNHNS, CDR2 SASEGT. CDR3 length: 14 residues. CDR3 coding DNA: TGTGCCAGCAGTGTTATGGTGAGCACAGATACGCAGTATTTT. Translated, it gives CASSVMVSTDTQYF.

The chain uses TRBV4-1 and TRBJ1-1; 7 bases align to TRBD1. This CDR3 is 14 amino acids long. Germline V CDR1 and CDR2: MGHRA, YSYEKL. V was clipped by 0 bases and J by 5 bases; unmatched bases: 3. The CDR3 DNA is TGCGCCAGCAGCCAAGAGACAGGGCTGACTGAAGCTTTCTTT. Translating gives CASSQETGLTEAFF.

The rearrangement links TRBV9 to TRBJ2-1; D is tentatively TRBD1 or TRBD2 (5 bases each). V was pared by 0 bases and J by 7 bases, with 14 bases between. The CDR3 totals 15 residues. CDR1 SGDLS and CDR2 YYNGEE come from the germline V gene. CDR3 region: CASSVAGTSGNEQFF. Written as DNA, the CDR3 is TGTGCCAGCAGCGTAGCCGGGACGTCAGGAAATGAGCAGTTCTTC.

The rearrangement joins TRBV10-2 to TRBJ2-3; 8 nucleotides line up with TRBD2. The V segment lost 4 bases and the J segment 8 bases; nucleotides outside the gene matches: 2. Germline lookup yields CDR1 WSHSY and CDR2 SAAADI. This CDR3 has 12 residues. CDR3 amino acids: CASSVRGGTQYF. The CDR3 DNA reads as TGCGCCAGCAGTGTACGGGGGGGTACGCAGTATTTT.

The V and J genes are TRBV6-1 and TRBJ1-4, with a possible D match to TRBD1 (6 bases). Trimming removed 2 bases at V and 5 bases at J, with 15 bases between. CDR3 length: 16 amino acids. The germline gives CDR1 MNHNS, CDR2 SASEGT. The chain's CDR3 is CASSERGGRGNEKLFF. DNA for the CDR3: TGTGCCAGCAGTGAAAGGGGAGGGAGGGGGAATGAAAAACTGTTTTTT.

The chain employs TRBV9 and TRBJ1-3; 10 bases are a match to TRBD1. V trimming: 4 bases; J trimming: 7 bases; junction bases outside the gene matches: 5. CDR1 SGDLS and CDR2 YYNGEE come from the germline V gene. This CDR3 spans 14 amino acids. The CDR3 protein is CASSPPDRGNTIYF. In nucleotides, the CDR3 is TGTGCCAGCAGCCCGCCGGACAGGGGGAACACCATATATTTT.

The chain joins TRBV5-4 to TRBJ1-2; TRBD1 might be the D (5 bases). V lost 6 bases to trimming and J lost 3 bases, with 15 bases between them. CDR1 is SGHNT, CDR2 YYREEE, per germline (reference sequence). The CDR3 runs 14 residues. The CDR3 here is CASNPRAGDYGYTF. In DNA, the CDR3 is TGTGCCAGCAACCCCCGCGCGGGGGACTATGGCTACACCTTC.

This clone was detected only once. The chain has TRBV5-6 and TRBJ2-5; D remains unclear. V dropped 1 base and J dropped 2 bases, with 9 bases sitting between them. This CDR3 is 14 amino acids long. Per the germline V gene, CDR1 is SGHDT and CDR2 is YYEEEE. CDR3 loop: CASSLRVGQETQYF. Here the CDR3 DNA reads TGTGCCAGCAGCTTGCGAGTGGGGCAAGAGACCCAGTACTTC.